Below, one T cell receptor (beta chain) is given with its context. This entry belongs to a study of blood T cell repertoires in COVID-19. Study background: Sources were T cells, B-cell-depleted T cells, or PBMCs; the material itself was cDNA or gDNA.

Trimming at V came to 5 bases and at J to 9 bases, leaving 6 bases not matched to a gene. The CDR3 is 14 amino acids. Germline lookup yields CDR1 SGHRS and CDR2 YFSETQ. As handled by the study authors: Researchers report that nucleated cell counts were estimated from reference gene primer amplification. The table came from immunoSEQ multiplex PCR; TCRdb's copy has only in-frame clones and leaves some out. That table gives V, J and clone size, and the DNA gave D and trimming. There are approximately 130,000 clones in the sample; about 76% occur only once, and roughly 8.1% lies in the top ten. The chain employs TRBV5-1 and TRBJ1-6; 9 nucleotides align to TRBD1. Sequences were obtained from peripheral blood. The sequence was obtained from a woman in her sixties with active or convalescent COVID-19. The CDR3 DNA is TGCGCCAGCAGGGGGGACAGGGAAACTTCACCCCTCCACTTT. Residues: CASRGDRETSPLHF.